The source of this T cell receptor (beta chain) is a study of cytomegalovirus exposure and HLA in healthy donors. The study's findings and limits: A prior analysis recorded that most TCR beta V segments were productive about 87% or about 30% of the time.

Germline values: CDR1 SGHRS, CDR2 YFSETQ. This CDR3 is 15 amino acids long. V dropped 0 bases and J dropped 12; count of bases not matched to a gene: 7. For this clone: The target antigen is unknown.

The PCR made use of 60 Vbeta and 13 Jbeta primers. Profiling relied on immunoSEQ multiplex PCR, and the TCRdb table lists in-frame clones only, not all of them. Of roughly 200,000 clones in the sample, roughly a tenth were seen once. The rearrangement links TRBV5-1 to TRBJ2-1; 12 nucleotides align to TRBD2. The source of this sequence is a woman younger than 45 in good health and CMV-seropositive. The sequenced sample consisted of PBMCs. The chain's CDR3 is CASSLGLAGVQRQFF. The CDR3 nucleotides are TGCGCCAGCAGCTTGGGACTAGCGGGAGTTCAAAGGCAGTTCTTC.